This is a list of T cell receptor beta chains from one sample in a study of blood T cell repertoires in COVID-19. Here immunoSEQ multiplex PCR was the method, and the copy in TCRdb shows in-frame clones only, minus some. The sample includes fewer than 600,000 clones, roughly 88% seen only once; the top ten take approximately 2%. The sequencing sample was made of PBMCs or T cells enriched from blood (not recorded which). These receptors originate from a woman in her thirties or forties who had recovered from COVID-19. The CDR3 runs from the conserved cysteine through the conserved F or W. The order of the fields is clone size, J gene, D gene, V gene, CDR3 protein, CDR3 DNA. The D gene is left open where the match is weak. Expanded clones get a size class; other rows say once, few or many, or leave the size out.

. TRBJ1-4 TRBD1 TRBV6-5 CASSYVRKQGEKLFF TGTGCCAGCAGTTACGTACGAAAACAGGGGGAAAAACTGTTTTTT
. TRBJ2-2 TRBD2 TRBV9 CASSLGLAGTGELFF TGTGCCAGCAGCTTGGGACTAGCGGGAACCGGGGAGCTGTTTTTT
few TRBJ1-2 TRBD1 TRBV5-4 CASSGDRAVSGYTF TGTGCCAGCAGCGGGGACAGGGCGGTGAGTGGCTACACCTTC
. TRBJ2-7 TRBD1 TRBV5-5 CASSLARGQGREQYF TGTGCCAGCAGCTTGGCGAGGGGGCAGGGTCGAGAGCAGTACTTC
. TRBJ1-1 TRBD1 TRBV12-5 CASGLVHKDRSPFDTEAFF TGTGCTAGTGGTTTAGTCCATAAGGACAGGTCCCCGTTCGACACTGAAGCTTTCTTT
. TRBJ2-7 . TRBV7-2 CASSPRPGFDEQYF TGTGCCAGCTCCCCCAGGCCGGGATTCGACGAGCAGTACTTC
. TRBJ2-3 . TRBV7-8 CASSSQMDFRLDTQYF TGTGCCAGCAGCTCCCAAATGGACTTCAGATTGGATACGCAGTATTTT
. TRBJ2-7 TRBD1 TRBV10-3 CAISLKGGGQGKASEQYF TGTGCCATCAGCCTTAAGGGGGGGGGACAGGGTAAAGCAAGCGAGCAGTACTTC
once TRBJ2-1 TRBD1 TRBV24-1 CATSDTGTGFTEQFF TGTGCCACCAGTGATACCGGGACAGGGTTTACTGAGCAGTTCTTC
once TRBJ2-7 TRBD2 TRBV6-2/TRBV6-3 CASSQNSPPSGRYEQYF TGTGCCAGCAGTCAGAATTCTCCGCCTAGCGGGAGATACGAGCAGTACTTC
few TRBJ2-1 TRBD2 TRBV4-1 CASSQYGLAGTNEQFF TGCGCCAGCAGCCAATACGGACTAGCGGGAACCAATGAGCAGTTCTTC
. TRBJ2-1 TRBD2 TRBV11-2 CASSLVLAGSIEQFF TGTGCCAGCAGCTTAGTACTAGCGGGATCTATTGAGCAGTTCTTC
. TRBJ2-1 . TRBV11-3 CASSLSGLPDFEQFF TGTGCCAGCAGCTTATCGGGACTCCCGGACTTTGAGCAGTTCTTC
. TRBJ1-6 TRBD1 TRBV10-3 CATQDREVNNSPLHF TGTGCCACCCAGGACAGGGAGGTTAATAATTCACCCCTCCACTTT
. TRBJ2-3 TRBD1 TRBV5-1 CASSWTVGQVSTDTQYF TGCGCCAGCAGCTGGACCGTAGGACAGGTTAGCACAGATACGCAGTATTTT
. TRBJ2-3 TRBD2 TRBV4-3 CASSQDFNGLAGVADTQYF TGCGCCAGCAGCCAAGATTTCAACGGGCTAGCGGGAGTGGCAGATACGCAGTATTTT
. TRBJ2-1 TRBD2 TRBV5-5 CASSLDEREYYNEQFF TGTGCCAGCAGCTTGGATGAGCGGGAGTACTACAATGAGCAGTTCTTC
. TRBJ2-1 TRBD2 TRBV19 CASSITSGRVHNEQFF TGTGCCAGTAGTATCACTAGCGGGAGGGTACACAATGAGCAGTTCTTC
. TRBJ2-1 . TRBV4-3 CASSPSKYSGQFF TGCGCCAGCAGCCCCTCGAAATACTCTGGGCAGTTCTTC
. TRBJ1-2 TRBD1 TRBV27 CASSLSRTGGKGYTF TGTGCCAGCAGTTTATCCCGGACAGGGGGCAAGGGCTACACCTTC